This T cell receptor (beta chain) stems from a study of T cell responses to AZD1222 COVID-19 vaccine. Study-level findings and limits: Only a handful of AZD1222 recipients, roughly 6 in all, had baseline seropositivity. Donors were largely white British and mainly female; clonal diversity was possibly underestimated.

In the case of this clone: The target antigen is unknown. Other DNA sequences from this sample encode an identical CDR3 as well.

Assay: immunoSEQ multiplex PCR; the TCRdb copy retains only in-frame clones and omits some. The table lists some 170,000 clones, about 90% of them singletons. The CDR3 spans 11 residues. Trimming took 5 bases from V and 2 from J, leaving 3 bases between them. Germline values: CDR1 SGHTA, CDR2 FQGNSA. The chain couples TRBV7-2 to TRBJ2-5; no definite D call. The source was peripheral blood, collected 28 days after the second dose of the MenACWY control vaccine. The clonotype originates from an adult who received the MenACWY meningococcal vaccine as a control. The DNA of the CDR3 is TGTGCCAGCAGCCTACAAGAGACCCAGTACTTC. Translated: CASSLQETQYF.